This TCR beta chain was identified in a study of shared clonotypes between healthy human individuals. The data were produced by immunoSEQ multiplex PCR, yet TCRdb's version contains in-frame clones alone and is incomplete. This table has some 200,000 clones, around 63% appearing once. This clone has just a few counts. V gave up 7 bases and J gave up 0 bases, with 19 bases separating them. The CDR3 extends over 17 amino acids. The germline V gene encodes CDR1 SGDLS and CDR2 YYNGEE. The specimen sequenced was memory CD4+ T cells sorted from blood. The subset here: CD45RA-negative fraction. This TCR derives from a man aged 25 to 40 in good health. The chain recombines TRBV9 with TRBJ2-2; the D call may be TRBD1 or TRBD2 (5 bases each). CDR3 residues: CASSKIPRGANTGELFF. CDR3 bases: TGTGCCAGCTCGAAAATACCACGAGGGGCGAACACCGGGGAGCTGTTTTTT.